This TCR beta chain came from a study of blood T cells in healthy people across ages. The V gene's germline CDR1 is LNHNV and CDR2 YYDKDF (reference sequence). The length of the CDR3 is 15 residues. The V end was cut by 5 bases, the J end by 0 bases, with 11 bases between. Primed by a sample-barcoded 5' primer and a J-beta primer mix, a second PCR proceeded for 7 to 11 cycles. TCRdb called the 5' RACE reads again in MiXCR, with one record for every CDR3 protein. The sample consists of hundreds of thousands of distinct CDR3 sequences, roughly three fifths of them appearing once. The sequenced sample consisted of blood. The receptor's source is a man aged 40-50 years in good health. This chain uses TRBV15 with TRBJ1-5, with a possible D match to TRBD1 (6 bases). CDR3 coding DNA: TGTGCCACCAGCCCGGACAGTCATAGCAATCAGCCCCAGCATTTT. It yields the protein CATSPDSHSNQPQHF.